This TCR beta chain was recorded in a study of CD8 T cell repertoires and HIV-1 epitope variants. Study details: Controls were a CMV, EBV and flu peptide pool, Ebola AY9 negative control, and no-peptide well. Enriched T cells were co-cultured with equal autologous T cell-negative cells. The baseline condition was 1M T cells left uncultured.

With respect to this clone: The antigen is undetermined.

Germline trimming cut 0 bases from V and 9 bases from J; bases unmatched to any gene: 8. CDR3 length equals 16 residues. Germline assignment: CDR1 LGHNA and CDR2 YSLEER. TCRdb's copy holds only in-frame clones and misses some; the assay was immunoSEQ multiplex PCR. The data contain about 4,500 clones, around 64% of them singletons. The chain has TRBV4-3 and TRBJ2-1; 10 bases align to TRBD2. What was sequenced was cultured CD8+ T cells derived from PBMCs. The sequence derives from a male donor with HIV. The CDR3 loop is CASSQDTSGGASEQFF. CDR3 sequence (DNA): TGCGCCAGCAGCCAAGATACAAGCGGGGGGGCAAGTGAGCAGTTCTTC.